This T cell receptor beta chain was sequenced in a study of spatial heterogeneity in lung cancer. This clonotype was observed at least ten times. Since the library was made to target alpha chains, this beta chain is a stray read and its abundance is not meaningful. Time point described: sample taken at primary tumor resection. Unsorted whole RNA samples from tumor, nontumor lung or frozen PBMC were sequenced. CDR1 and CDR2 (germline): SQVTM, ANQGSEA. The CDR3 loop spans 11 amino acids. The V end was cut by 3 bases, the J end by 7 bases, with 9 bases between. Using its own MiXCR run on the 5' RACE reads, TCRdb lists one record per CDR3 protein. There are 8,400 or so distinct CDR3 sequences in the sample; about 4.6% occur only once, and over 25% lies in the top ten.

This clonotype originated in a male donor with early-stage non-small cell lung cancer. The input for sequencing was PBMCs, taken at surgery. This chain uses TRBV29-1 with TRBJ1-1; D not resolved. The CDR3 nucleotides are TGCAGCGTTGAGGAGGTGGGTGAAGCTTTCTTT. Amino acids: CSVEEVGEAFF. Complete variable domain (other parts from reference TRBV29-1 and TRBJ1-1): SAVISQKPSRDICQRGTSLTIQCQVDSQVTMMFWYRQQPGQSLTLIATANQGSEATYESGFVIDKFPISRPNLTFSTLTVSNMSPEDSSIYLCSVEEVGEAFFGQGTRLTVV.